Listed here are 9 T cell receptor beta chains from one sample, sequenced in a study of T cell responses to AZD1222 COVID-19 vaccine. Generated by immunoSEQ multiplex PCR, the TCRdb table keeps only in-frame clones and is missing some. The table has some 110,000 clones, 93% seen once. The sequences come from peripheral blood, collected on day 0 of AZD1222 vaccination. These receptors all stem from an adult in good health.

This rearrangement joins TRBV5-1 to TRBJ2-7; 7 bases map to TRBD2. The CDR3 loop spans 14 amino acids. Germline CDR1 and CDR2: SGHRS and YFSETQ. V was clipped by 7 bases and J by 5 bases; unmatched bases: 12. The chain's CDR3 is CASGGSGTTDEQYF. CDR3 sequence (DNA): TGCGCCAGCGGGGGTTCCGGGACTACGGACGAGCAGTACTTC.

The chain has TRBV29-1 and TRBJ2-3; D gene unclear. Trimming cost V 6 bases and J 0 bases, with 7 bases left between them. Germline-derived CDR1 and CDR2 are SQVTM and ANQGSEA. This CDR3 contains 12 residues. DNA for the CDR3: TGCAGCGTACGTCCAAGCACAGATACGCAGTATTTT. Its protein product is CSVRPSTDTQYF.

The rearrangement links TRBV15 to TRBJ2-3, with a tentative D call TRBD2 (5 bases). Germline values: CDR1 LNHNV, CDR2 YYDKDF (reference sequence). This CDR3 comprises 13 residues. Between the trimmed V and J ends, which lost 5 bases and 9 bases, there was a span of 15 bases. This CDR3 reads CATSYQTGGTQYF. CDR3 DNA: TGTGCCACCAGCTACCAGACCGGCGGGACGCAGTATTTT.

The chain employs TRBV10-1 and TRBJ2-2; 8 nucleotides line up with TRBD1. The V gene's germline CDR1 is WNHNN and CDR2 SYGVQD (reference sequence). The CDR3 spans 16 residues. Trimming took 4 bases from V and 1 from J; bases not matched to a gene: 5. The CDR3 region is CASSGPGGRNTGELFF. The CDR3 nucleotides are TGCGCCAGCAGTGGGCCAGGGGGCAGGAACACCGGGGAGCTGTTTTTT.

The rearrangement links TRBV27 to TRBJ2-7; TRBD2 agrees at 9 bases. The CDR3 loop spans 15 amino acids. Germline V lookup: CDR1 MNHEY, CDR2 SMNVEV (reference sequence). J gave up 2 bases and V 2 bases, and 4 bases lay outside the gene matches. This chain's CDR3 is CASSLAGTSTYEQYF. In DNA form, the CDR3 reads TGTGCCAGCAGTTTAGCCGGGACTAGCACCTACGAGCAGTACTTC.

The table lists this clone with a few counts. V and J are TRBV5-4 and TRBJ1-6; maybe TRBD1 (6 bases). Germline CDR1 and CDR2: SGHNT and YYREEE (reference sequence). The CDR3 sequence is 14 residues long. The germline V and J ends were trimmed by 3 bases and 5 bases, with 9 bases remaining between them. The CDR3, as DNA: TGTGCCAGCAGCTCACAGGGTAATAATTCACCCCTCCACTTT. Residues: CASSSQGNNSPLHF. Drawing the rest from reference TRBV5-4 and TRBJ1-6, the complete variable domain is ETGVTQSPTHLIKTRGQQVTLRCSSQSGHNTVSWYQQALGQGPQFIFQYYREEENGRGNFPPRFSGLQFPNYSSELNVNALELDDSALYLCASSSQGNNSPLHFGNGTRLTVT.

The V gene is TRBV6-4, the J gene TRBJ2-3; D possibly corresponds to TRBD2 (6 bases). The CDR3 runs to 15 residues. V was pared by 2 bases and J by 0 bases, with 9 bases between. CDR1 and CDR2 (germline): MRHNA, SNTAGT. Here the CDR3 reads CASSDKEGSTDTQYF. The CDR3 DNA is TGTGCCAGCAGTGACAAGGAGGGGAGCACAGATACGCAGTATTTT.

This clone was seen once. The chain employs TRBV6-5 and TRBJ2-1; 10 bases match TRBD2. Germline V gives CDR1 MNHEY, CDR2 SVGAGI. CDR3 size: 13 residues. J gave up 5 bases and V 11 bases, and 6 bases lay outside the gene matches. CDR3 in DNA: TGTGCCGTACCTAGCGGGAGAAACAATGAGCAGTTCTTC. As protein: CAVPSGRNNEQFF.

The chain couples TRBV19 to TRBJ1-6, with 7 nucleotides matching TRBD1. This CDR3 is built from 14 residues. Germline CDR1 LNHDA, CDR2 SQIVND (reference sequence). The V segment lost 5 bases and the J segment 6 bases; nucleotides outside the gene matches: 4. The CDR3, as DNA: TGTGCCAGTAGTTCGTGGGACAGTAATTCACCCCTCCACTTT. This encodes CASSSWDSNSPLHF.